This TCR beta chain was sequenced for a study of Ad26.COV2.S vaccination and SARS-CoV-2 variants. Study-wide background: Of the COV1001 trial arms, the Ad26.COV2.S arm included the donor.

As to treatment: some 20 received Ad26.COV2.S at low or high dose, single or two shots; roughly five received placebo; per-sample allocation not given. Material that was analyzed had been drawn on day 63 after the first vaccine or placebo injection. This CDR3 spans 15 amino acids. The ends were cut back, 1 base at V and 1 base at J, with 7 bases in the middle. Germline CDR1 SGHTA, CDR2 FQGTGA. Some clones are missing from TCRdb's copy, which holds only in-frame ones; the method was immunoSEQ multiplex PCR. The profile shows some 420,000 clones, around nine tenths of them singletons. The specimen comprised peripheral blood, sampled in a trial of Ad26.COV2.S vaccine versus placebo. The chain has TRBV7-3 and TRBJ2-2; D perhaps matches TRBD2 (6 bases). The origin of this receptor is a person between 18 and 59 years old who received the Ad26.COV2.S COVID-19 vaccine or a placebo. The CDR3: CASSLIGGNTGELFF. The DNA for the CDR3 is TGTGCCAGCAGCTTAATCGGGGGGAACACCGGGGAGCTGTTTTTT.